The 32 T cell receptor beta chains given below trace back to one sample, sequenced in a study of vaccination and CD4 T cells after COVID-19. Treatment described: approximately 9-day PBMC culture with coronavirus spike peptide pools or control peptides (ViraFEST assay). No antigen has been assigned to these receptors. Sequenced with the Oncomine TCR Beta short-read assay was DNA taken from cultured CD4+ T cells. TCRdb ran MiXCR on the PCR reads and lists one entry per CDR3 protein. The profile shows 20,000 to 25,000 distinct CDR3 sequences, 40% to 50% of them singletons. The sequencing input was CD4+ T cells from blood, cultured in vitro. These receptors all stem from a human donor who had recovered from COVID-19.

This clonotype was counted a few times. The chain has TRBV27 and TRBJ2-7, with D possibly being TRBD1 or TRBD2 (5 bases each). Trimming removed 9 bases from V and 8 bases from J, with 20 bases in between. CDR1 is MNHEY, CDR2 SMNVEV, per germline (reference sequence). The CDR3 totals 13 residues. CDR3 amino acids: CASLAGRTAQQYF. The CDR3 DNA sequence: TGTGCCAGTCTGGCAGGGAGAACGGCTCAGCAGTACTTC.

The gene calls are TRBV7-2 and TRBJ1-5; 9 bases line up with TRBD1. The CDR3 covers 17 residues. V shed 3 bases, J shed 2 bases, and the junction held 8 bases outside the gene matches. Germline lookup yields CDR1 SGHTA and CDR2 FQGNSA. The CDR3 here is CASSLNQQGAGNQPQHF. CDR3 DNA: TGTGCCAGCAGCTTGAATCAACAGGGGGCAGGCAATCAGCCCCAGCATTTT.

This clonotype was seen a handful of times. The chain has TRBV19 and TRBJ1-5; the D gene is possibly TRBD1 (5 bases). The CDR3 is 15 residues long. The V end was cut by 1 base, the J end by 2 bases, with 9 bases between. The germline V gene has CDR1 LNHDA and CDR2 SQIVND (reference sequence). The CDR3 coding sequence is TGTGCCAGTAGTATAGTGGTGGGGGGCAATCAGCCCCAGCATTTT. Translation gives CASSIVVGGNQPQHF. Looking up the rest from reference TRBV19 and TRBJ1-5 gives the full variable domain: DGGITQSPKYLFRKEGQNVTLSCEQNLNHDAMYWYRQDPGQGLRLIYYSQIVNDFQKGDIAEGYSVSREKKESFPLTVTSAQKNPTAFYLCASSIVVGGNQPQHFGDGTRLSIL.

This clonotype has just one count. This chain uses TRBV7-2 with TRBJ1-4; the D is unclear. Trimming removed 0 bases at V and 5 bases at J, with 16 bases between. Germline CDR1 SGHTA, CDR2 FQGNSA. The CDR3 sequence is 17 residues long. Written as DNA, the CDR3 is TGTGCCAGCAGCTTAGCGTTGCGGGTTGGAGGGAATGAAAAACTGTTTTTT. Translated: CASSLALRVGGNEKLFF.

Remarks on this clonotype: This is likely a read error, given that the CDR3 carries no conserved phenylalanine or tryptophan at its end. This chain uses TRBV19 with TRBJ1-6; possibly TRBD1 for D (5 bases). The germline V gene encodes CDR1 LNHDA and CDR2 SQIVND (reference sequence). V was cut by 5 bases and J by 7 bases, with 15 bases left in between. This CDR3 is built from 15 residues. This CDR3 is CASSVYGTGNSPLHS. The CDR3 bases are TGTGCCAGTAGTGTGTACGGGACGGGGAATTCACCCCTCCACTCT.

This clonotype turned up a few times. V is TRBV27 and J is TRBJ2-7, with 8 bases fitting TRBD1. V was pared by 6 bases and J by 5 bases, with 6 bases of the junction left unmatched. Germline V gene data show CDR1 as MNHEY and CDR2 as SMNVEV (reference sequence). This CDR3 region has 13 residues. The CDR3 loop is CASRLDRDHEQYF. The CDR3 DNA follows: TGTGCCAGCAGATTGGACAGGGACCACGAGCAGTACTTC.

The rearrangement links TRBV12-5 to TRBJ2-7; tentative D call: TRBD1 (6 bases). Between the trimmed V and J ends, which lost 6 bases and 5 bases, there was a span of 17 bases. The CDR3 runs 14 residues. Germline values: CDR1 LGHNT, CDR2 FRNRAP. The chain's CDR3 is CASGSYLQGHEQYF. For the CDR3, the DNA is TGTGCTAGTGGGTCCTACTTACAGGGCCACGAGCAGTACTTC.

The CDR3 protein is CASGDRMVSNQPQHF. Written as DNA, the CDR3 is TGTGCCAGCGGGGATAGGATGGTTAGCAATCAGCCCCAGCATTTT. The chain links TRBV21-1 to TRBJ1-5. TRBV21-1 is reported as a pseudogene. CDR3 length equals 15 residues.

This clonotype was recorded a few times. The rearrangement joins TRBV7-8 to TRBJ1-3, with 7 nucleotides matching TRBD1. The CDR3 loop spans 16 amino acids. J lost 3 bases, V lost 1 base, and 6 bases had no gene match. Per germline, CDR1 SGHVS and CDR2 FQNEAQ. The CDR3 here is CASSLGNRGLGNTIYF. In nucleotides, the CDR3 is TGTGCCAGCAGCTTAGGCAACAGGGGTCTTGGAAACACCATATATTTT.

This clonotype has just a few counts. The DNA for the CDR3 is TGCGCCAGCAGCCAAGAGGGGGGGCGGCTAAGGGTCCTCCACTTT. This sequence encodes CASSQEGGRLRVLHF. The chain recombines TRBV4-1 with TRBJ1-6; possible D gene TRBD1, 6 bases. The CDR3 runs to 15 residues. CDR1 and CDR2 from the germline V gene are MGHRA and YSYEKL. V shed 0 bases and J shed 15 bases, with 18 bases lying between them.

This clonotype appeared a few times. The V call is TRBV4-3, the J call TRBJ1-2; D is ambiguous. This CDR3 is built from 15 residues. Looked up from germline, CDR1 is LGHNA and CDR2 is YSLEER. Trimming cost V 1 base and J 5 bases, with 14 bases left between them. CDR3 amino acids: CASSQAGMDFYGYTF. The CDR3 DNA reads TGCGCCAGCAGCCAAGCTGGGATGGACTTTTATGGCTACACCTTC.

Only one count was recorded for this clonotype. The rearrangement joins TRBV6-1 to TRBJ2-2, with 7 positions matching TRBD1. V lost 5 bases and J lost 4; bases outside the gene matches: 7. Germline assignment: CDR1 MNHNS and CDR2 SASEGT. The CDR3 contains 15 residues. CDR3 sequence reads: CASSPTGVLTGELFF. The CDR3 nucleotides are TGTGCCAGCAGTCCAACAGGGGTCCTCACCGGGGAGCTGTTTTTT.

This chain joins TRBV30 and TRBJ2-2; D gene uncertain. Germline CDR1 GTSNPN, CDR2 SVGIG (reference sequence). With 0 bases removed from V and 7 bases from J, the gap between germline ends came to 6 bases. This CDR3 spans 12 amino acids. The CDR3 DNA sequence: TGTGCCTGGAGTGTAGGTTTCGGGGAGCTGTTTTTT. Translating gives CAWSVGFGELFF.

The V gene is TRBV5-1, the J gene TRBJ2-5; TRBD2 matches 9 bases. CDR1 and CDR2 (germline): SGHRS, YFSETQ. This CDR3 region has 17 residues. V trimming: 3 bases; J trimming: 1 base; junction bases outside the gene matches: 10. The chain's CDR3 is CASSWGSSGRGQETQYF. The CDR3 DNA sequence: TGCGCCAGCAGCTGGGGAAGTAGCGGGAGAGGCCAAGAGACCCAGTACTTC.

The CDR3 spells CASRVGNSPLHF. For the CDR3, the DNA is TGCGCCAGCAGGGTGGGCAATTCACCCCTCCACTTT. V and J are TRBV5-1 and TRBJ1-6; D is undetermined. V was clipped by 5 bases and J by 7 bases, with 7 bases between them. This CDR3 comprises 12 residues. The germline V gene has CDR1 SGHRS and CDR2 YFSETQ.

This clonotype was observed a handful of times. The chain has TRBV2 and TRBJ1-3; unclear D gene. The CDR3 extends over 13 amino acids. Looked up from germline, CDR1 is SNHLY and CDR2 is FYNNEI. Trimming cost V 6 bases and J 2 bases, with 8 bases left between them. CDR3 nucleotide sequence: TGTGCCAGCAGCCTCGACGCTGGAAACACCATATATTTT. It is translated as CASSLDAGNTIYF.

This chain joins TRBV5-1 and TRBJ2-7; 14 nucleotides match TRBD2. The CDR3 is made up of 15 amino acids. Germline CDR1 and CDR2: SGHRS and YFSETQ. V lost 3 bases, J lost 5 bases, and 4 bases stayed unmatched. CDR3: CASSSQGLAGDEQYF. The CDR3, as DNA: TGCGCCAGCAGCTCCCAGGGACTAGCGGGAGACGAGCAGTACTTC.

There are a few counts of this clonotype. The V and J genes are TRBV20-1 and TRBJ1-2, with D possibly TRBD1 on 5 matching bases. CDR1 DFQATT and CDR2 SNEGSKA come from the germline V gene (reference sequence). The CDR3 has 14 amino acids. V was pared by 0 bases and J by 4 bases, with 12 bases between. Here the CDR3 DNA reads TGCAGTGCTAGAGATATGGGTGGGGGCTATGGCTACACCTTC. Its protein product is CSARDMGGGYGYTF.

This clonotype was counted a few times. This chain connects TRBV2 to TRBJ1-2; 11 bases fit TRBD1. CDR3 length: 14 amino acids. CDR1 is SNHLY, CDR2 FYNNEI, per germline. V dropped 5 bases and J dropped 6; count of bases not matched to a gene: 5. DNA for the CDR3: TGTGCCAGCAGTTTGGGGACAGGGGGTAATGGCTACACCTTC. Protein: CASSLGTGGNGYTF.

In its sample, this clonotype was seen a few times. The chain uses TRBV6-1 and TRBJ1-6; possibly TRBD1 for D (5 bases). The CDR3 loop spans 15 amino acids. Germline-derived CDR1 and CDR2 are MNHNS and SASEGT. Trimming removed 1 base at V and 7 bases at J, with 11 bases between. This CDR3 reads CASSEVGTVNSPLHF. As DNA, the CDR3 is TGTGCCAGCAGTGAAGTTGGGACGGTCAATTCACCCCTCCACTTT.

This clonotype turned up a few times. This chain uses TRBV10-3 with TRBJ2-7; D ambiguous. V was shortened by 0 bases and J by 0 bases, with 9 bases between the two germline ends. Germline V gives CDR1 ENHRY, CDR2 SYGVKD. The CDR3 has 15 amino acids. DNA of the CDR3: TGTGCCATCAGTGAGTCTGGGGTGGGCTCCTACGAGCAGTACTTC. Amino acid sequence: CAISESGVGSYEQYF.

V and J are TRBV18 and TRBJ1-6; D ambiguous. The CDR3 sequence is 15 residues long. Germline CDR1 KGHSH, CDR2 LQKENI. V was clipped by 3 bases and J by 4 bases, with 10 bases between them. For the CDR3, the DNA is TGTGCCAGCTCACCCGTGCCGGATTATAATTCACCCCTCCACTTT. This gives the protein CASSPVPDYNSPLHF. The whole variable domain, filled in from reference TRBV18 and TRBJ1-6, reads NAGVMQNPRHLVRRRGQEARLRCSPMKGHSHVYWYRQLPEEGLKFMVYLQKENIIDESGMPKERFSAEFPKEGPSILRIQQVVRGDSAAYFCASSPVPDYNSPLHFGNGTRLTVT.

Notes on this clonotype: The junction shows a germline mismatch at one end, possibly a read error. This sequence joins TRBV29-1 and TRBJ1-1; D remains unclear. Germline values: CDR1 SQVTM, CDR2 ANQGSEA. The CDR3 totals 15 residues. CDR3 residues: CSVERMAVMNTEVFF. The CDR3 coding sequence is TGCAGCGTTGAGAGGATGGCAGTGATGAACACTGAAGTTTTCTTT.

V gene TRBV20-1 combines with J gene TRBJ2-1; 13 nucleotides line up with TRBD2. Germline V gene sequence: CDR1 DFQATT, CDR2 SNEGSKA (reference sequence). The CDR3 is 15 amino acids. Trimming took 6 bases from V and 10 from J; bases not matched to a gene: 12. The CDR3 nucleotides are TGCAGTGCACGCAAAACTAGCGGGAGGGCTTGGGAGCAGTTCTTC. Protein: CSARKTSGRAWEQFF.

By its share, this clonotype is medium-sized. This chain connects TRBV6-5 to TRBJ1-1, with unresolved D. The CDR3 contains 13 residues. Trimming removed 2 bases from V and 7 bases from J, with 11 bases in between. Germline CDR1 is MNHEY and CDR2 is SVGAGI. As DNA, the CDR3 is TGTGCCAGCAGTTACCCGGAATCATATGAAGCTTTCTTT. Amino acid sequence: CASSYPESYEAFF.

The chain has TRBV12-3 or TRBV12-4 and TRBJ1-5; tentatively, D is TRBD1 (6 bases). This CDR3 spans 14 amino acids. The V and J ends lost 1 base and 5 bases respectively, with 9 bases between them. The CDR3 here is CASSLGTEDQPQHF. In DNA, the CDR3 is TGTGCCAGCAGTTTAGGGACAGAGGATCAGCCCCAGCATTTT.

V gene TRBV20-1 combines with J gene TRBJ2-7, with TRBD1 matching 8 bases. The CDR3 has 15 residues. Germline V gene data show CDR1 as DFQATT and CDR2 as SNEGSKA (reference sequence). V was pared by 4 bases and J by 1 base, with 9 bases of the junction left unmatched. The DNA of the CDR3 is TGCAGTGCTATTCCCCCCGACAGGGGATCCTACGAGCAGTACTTC. This encodes CSAIPPDRGSYEQYF.

The chain recombines TRBV7-9 with TRBJ2-7; D might be TRBD1 or TRBD2, each matching 5 bases. V lost 4 bases and J lost 3, with 16 bases in between. The CDR3 runs 15 residues. Germline V CDR1 and CDR2: SEHNR, FQNEAQ (reference sequence). CDR3 coding DNA: TGTGCCAGCAGCTGGGACCTACGAGGGGACTACGAGCAGTACTTC. Amino acids: CASSWDLRGDYEQYF.

CDR3 coding DNA: TGTGCCAGCAGCACGAGGCGGGGGCCTAATTCACCCCTCCACTTT. It is translated as CASSTRRGPNSPLHF. The chain is built from TRBV21-1 and TRBJ1-6; TRBD1 is the table's D call, not checked against the DNA. TRBV21-1 counts as a pseudogene. CDR3 length equals 15 residues.

This clonotype was detected only a few times. This chain joins TRBV7-6 and TRBJ1-1; 8 nucleotides agree with TRBD1. This CDR3 region has 14 residues. V shed 4 bases, J shed 6 bases, and the junction held 7 bases outside the gene matches. The germline CDR1 and CDR2 sequences are SGHVS and FNYEAQ. The CDR3 region is CASSSGQGGAEAFF. Here the CDR3 DNA reads TGTGCCAGCAGCTCAGGACAGGGTGGCGCTGAAGCTTTCTTT.

In its sample, this clonotype was seen a few times. This chain joins TRBV6-1 and TRBJ1-5, with 8 nucleotides matching TRBD1. V shed 7 bases, J shed 0 bases, and the junction held 8 bases outside the gene matches. Germline CDR1 reads MNHNS; CDR2 reads SASEGT. This CDR3 comprises 16 residues. DNA for the CDR3: TGTGCCAGCACTGGACAGGGAATAACTAGCAATCAGCCCCAGCATTTT. The encoded protein is CASTGQGITSNQPQHF.

The J gene is TRBJ1-5, the V gene TRBV5-1, with 10 nucleotides matching TRBD1. V shed 3 bases and J 0 bases; nucleotides not matched to a gene: 9. Germline lookup yields CDR1 SGHRS and CDR2 YFSETQ. The CDR3 runs 18 residues. CDR3 in amino acids: CASSWGQGTKYSNQPQHF. The CDR3, as DNA: TGCGCCAGCAGCTGGGGACAGGGGACGAAATATAGCAATCAGCCCCAGCATTTT. Filled out from reference TRBV5-1 and TRBJ1-5, the complete variable domain reads KAGVTQTPRYLIKTRGQQVTLSCSPISGHRSVSWYQQTPGQGLQFLFEYFSETQRNKGNFPGRFSGRQFSNSRSEMNVSTLELGDSALYLCASSWGQGTKYSNQPQHFGDGTRLSIL.